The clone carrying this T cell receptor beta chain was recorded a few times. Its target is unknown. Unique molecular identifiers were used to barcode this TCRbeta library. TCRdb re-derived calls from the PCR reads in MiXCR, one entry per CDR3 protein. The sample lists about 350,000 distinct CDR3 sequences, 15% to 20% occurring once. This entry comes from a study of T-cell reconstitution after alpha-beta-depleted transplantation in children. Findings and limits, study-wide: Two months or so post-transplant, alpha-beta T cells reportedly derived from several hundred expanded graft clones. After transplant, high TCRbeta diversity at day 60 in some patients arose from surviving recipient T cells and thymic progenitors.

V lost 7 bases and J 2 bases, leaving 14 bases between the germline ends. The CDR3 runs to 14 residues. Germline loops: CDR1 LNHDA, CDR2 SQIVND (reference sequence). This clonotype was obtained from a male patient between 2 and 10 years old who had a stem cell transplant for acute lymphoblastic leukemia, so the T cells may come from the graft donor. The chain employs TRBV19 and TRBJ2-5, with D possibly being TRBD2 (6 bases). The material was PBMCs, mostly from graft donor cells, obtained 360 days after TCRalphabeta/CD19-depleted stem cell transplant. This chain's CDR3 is CASNSGGGQETQYF. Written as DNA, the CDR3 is TGTGCCAGTAATAGCGGCGGCGGACAAGAGACCCAGTACTTC.